These 18 T cell receptor beta chains originate from one sample sequenced in a study of cytomegalovirus exposure and HLA in healthy donors. The primer mix had 60 Vbeta and 13 Jbeta primers. TCRdb's copy holds only in-frame clones and misses some; the assay was immunoSEQ multiplex PCR. The table has fewer than 200,000 clones, roughly 75% seen once; the top ten hold around 6%. Sequenced input: PBMCs. All receptors come from a man aged 35 to 55 in good health and CMV-seronegative.

In DNA, the CDR3 is TGTGCCAGCAAAACGACAGGGGGCGGCGGGGAGCTGTTTTTT. The encoded protein is CASKTTGGGGELFF. This rearrangement joins TRBV27 to TRBJ2-2; 10 nucleotides agree with TRBD1. With V trimmed by 7 bases and J by 7 bases, 6 bases remained unmatched. Germline CDR1 MNHEY, CDR2 SMNVEV (reference sequence). The CDR3 totals 14 residues.

The genes are TRBV4-1 and TRBJ2-1; possibly TRBD2 for D (5 bases). In germline, CDR1 is MGHRA, CDR2 YSYEKL. This CDR3 is built from 14 residues. V was shortened by 1 base and J by 12 bases, with 16 bases between the two germline ends. The CDR3 is CASSQGLTGLRQFF. CDR3 in DNA: TGCGCCAGCAGCCAAGGTTTAACGGGGTTGAGGCAGTTCTTC.

As for this clone: The identical CDR3 is also encoded by other nucleotide sequences in the sample. The chain joins TRBV5-1 to TRBJ1-2; 8 bases are a match to TRBD1. V was pared by 2 bases and J by 5 bases, with 5 bases of the junction left unmatched. Germline CDR1 and CDR2: SGHRS and YFSETQ. The CDR3 loop spans 14 amino acids. This chain's CDR3 is CASSLGQGGYGYTF. Written as DNA, the CDR3 is TGCGCCAGCAGCTTAGGACAGGGAGGATATGGCTACACCTTC.

V usage is TRBV7-9 and J usage is TRBJ2-1; D gene ambiguous. The germline V and J ends were trimmed by 4 bases and 6 bases, with 13 bases remaining between them. The CDR3 totals 14 residues. The germline V gene encodes CDR1 SEHNR and CDR2 FQNEAQ (reference sequence). Here the CDR3 DNA reads TGTGCCAGCAGCTCCTCCTCCGTCCTCAATGAGCAGTTCTTC. Encoded protein: CASSSSSVLNEQFF.

The chain couples TRBV7-9 to TRBJ1-2; D perhaps matches TRBD1 (6 bases). CDR3 length equals 15 residues. Trimming cost V 3 bases and J 0 bases, with 11 bases left between them. Germline V gene sequence: CDR1 SEHNR, CDR2 FQNEAQ (reference sequence). This chain's CDR3 is CASSFAGEANYGYTF. In DNA, the CDR3 is TGTGCCAGCAGCTTTGCAGGGGAAGCTAACTATGGCTACACCTTC.

V and J are TRBV7-2 and TRBJ2-7; 9 bases line up with TRBD2. CDR1 and CDR2 (germline): SGHTA, FQGNSA. The trim removed 4 bases at V and 1 base at J, leaving 8 bases unmatched. The CDR3 is made up of 16 amino acids. DNA for the CDR3: TGTGCCAGCAGCTGGGGAGGAGCGGGGGGATCCTACGAGCAGTACTTC. Amino acid sequence: CASSWGGAGGSYEQYF. Supplemented by reference TRBV7-2 and TRBJ2-7, the full variable domain reads GAGVSQSPSNKVTEKGKDVELRCDPISGHTALYWYRQSLGQGLEFLIYFQGNSAPDKSGLPSDRFSAERTGGSVSTLTIQRTQQEDSAVYLCASSWGGAGGSYEQYFGPGTRLTVT.

This clone was counted only a few times. The chain carries TRBV6-5 and TRBJ2-5; D unclear. The CDR3 consists of 13 residues. With 0 bases removed from V and 4 bases from J, the gap between germline ends came to 6 bases. Germline V CDR1 and CDR2: MNHEY, SVGAGI. CDR3 sequence: CASSYSTRETQYF. The CDR3 coding sequence is TGTGCCAGCAGTTACTCGACTCGAGAGACCCAGTACTTC.

The rearrangement links TRBV7-2 to TRBJ1-1, with 9 bases identical to TRBD1. This CDR3 has 15 residues. V shed 5 bases, J shed 10 bases, and the junction held 14 bases outside the gene matches. In germline, CDR1 is SGHTA, CDR2 FQGNSA. CDR3 amino acids: CASSTSSGTGYRAFF. CDR3 DNA: TGTGCCAGCAGCACGTCCTCCGGGACAGGGTATCGAGCTTTCTTT.

The V call is TRBV6-4, the J call TRBJ1-6; D remains unclear. This CDR3 comprises 15 residues. The V gene lost 6 bases and the J gene lost 11 bases, with 20 bases spanning the gap. CDR1 MRHNA and CDR2 SNTAGT come from the germline V gene. CDR3 nucleotides: TGTGCCAGCAGCGCGGACTCTTCGGCGCGGGCACCCCTCCACTTT. Residues: CASSADSSARAPLHF.

In its sample, this clone was seen a few times. For the CDR3, the DNA is TGTGCCAGCAGCCCTCCAAAGTGGAGGGGCCTCTCCTACGAGCAGTACTTC. Protein: CASSPPKWRGLSYEQYF. V gene TRBV13 combines with J gene TRBJ2-7, with a weak D call TRBD2 (6 bases). Germline CDR1 PRHDT, CDR2 FYEKMQ (reference sequence). V lost 5 bases and J 0 bases, leaving 20 bases between the germline ends. The CDR3 is 17 amino acids.

The genes are TRBV18 and TRBJ1-1; 8 bases fit TRBD1. This CDR3 region has 14 residues. The trim removed 6 bases at V and 0 bases at J, leaving 3 bases unmatched. Germline V lookup: CDR1 KGHSH, CDR2 LQKENI. CDR3 loop: CASSDRGLNTEAFF. The DNA for the CDR3 is TGTGCCAGCTCCGACAGGGGATTGAACACTGAAGCTTTCTTT.

The genes are TRBV4-1 and TRBJ2-7; TRBD1 matches at 7 bases. After removal of 2 bases from V and 6 bases from J, the junction contained 7 bases not matched to a gene. The CDR3 consists of 14 residues. In germline, CDR1 is MGHRA, CDR2 YSYEKL. This CDR3 reads CASSQPGQSREQYF. In DNA form, the CDR3 reads TGCGCCAGCAGCCAACCGGGACAGTCTCGCGAGCAGTACTTC.

The table lists this clone with a few counts. This chain links TRBV11-2 with TRBJ1-2; 9 positions agree with TRBD1. In germline, CDR1 is SGHAT, CDR2 FQNNGV. V was clipped by 1 base and J by 2 bases; unmatched bases: 8. This CDR3 has 17 amino acids. Written as DNA, the CDR3 is TGTGCCAGCAGCTTAGTGGGACAGGGAGGCTGGAACTATGGCTACACCTTC. It translates to CASSLVGQGGWNYGYTF.

This chain joins TRBV7-2 and TRBJ2-1; 12 positions match TRBD2. The CDR3 covers 16 residues. V was clipped by 4 bases and J by 10 bases; unmatched bases: 11. Germline assignment: CDR1 SGHTA and CDR2 FQGNSA. The CDR3 sequence: CASSWSSGGAFGEQFF. DNA of the CDR3: TGTGCCAGCAGCTGGTCTAGCGGGGGGGCCTTTGGGGAGCAGTTCTTC. Full variable domain (rest looked up from reference TRBV7-2 and TRBJ2-1): GAGVSQSPSNKVTEKGKDVELRCDPISGHTALYWYRQSLGQGLEFLIYFQGNSAPDKSGLPSDRFSAERTGGSVSTLTIQRTQQEDSAVYLCASSWSSGGAFGEQFFGPGTRLTVL.

This sequence joins TRBV7-8 and TRBJ1-2; D gene ambiguous. Trimming pared 3 bases from V and 0 bases from J, leaving 17 bases between. Germline V gene data show CDR1 as SGHVS and CDR2 as FQNEAQ. This CDR3 is 17 amino acids long. CDR3 nucleotides: TGTGCCAGCAGCTTGAGCGTGGTGGCCATAACTAACTATGGCTACACCTTC. Amino acids: CASSLSVVAITNYGYTF. The variable domain in full, with the rest retrieved from reference TRBV7-8 and TRBJ1-2, is GAGVSQSPRYKVAKRGQDVALRCDPISGHVSLFWYQQALGQGPEFLTYFQNEAQLDKSGLPSDRFFAERPEGSVSTLKIQRTQQEDSAVYLCASSLSVVAITNYGYTFGSGTRLTVV.

This clone was counted a single time. This CDR3 reads CAWSRPWTGGYDEQYF. DNA for the CDR3: TGTGCCTGGAGCCGACCGTGGACAGGGGGTTACGACGAGCAGTACTTC. The genes are TRBV30 and TRBJ2-7; TRBD1 matches 10 bases. J gave up 5 bases and V 3 bases, and 13 bases lay outside the gene matches. The CDR3 contains 16 residues. From germline, CDR1 is GTSNPN and CDR2 SVGIG (reference sequence).

The chain joins TRBV10-3 to TRBJ2-5; a possible D gene is TRBD2 (6 bases). This CDR3 contains 16 residues. V was shortened by 0 bases and J by 1 base, with 12 bases between the two germline ends. CDR1 and CDR2 (germline): ENHRY, SYGVKD. This CDR3 is CAISESMRGLQETQYF. The CDR3 bases are TGTGCCATCAGTGAGTCGATGCGGGGCCTCCAAGAGACCCAGTACTTC.

The chain recombines TRBV27 with TRBJ2-5; perhaps TRBD1 as D (5 bases). Near its end, the DNA agrees better with TRBJ2-7, so the J call may be wrong. Germline V gene sequence: CDR1 MNHEY, CDR2 SMNVEV (reference sequence). CDR3 length: 14 residues. CDR3 loop: CASSLSGLNYEQYF. Written as DNA, the CDR3 is TGTGCCAGCAGTTTATCGGGGCTAAACTACGAGCAGTACTTC.